Sequencing of this T cell receptor (beta chain) was carried out in a study of tumor-infiltrating lymphocytes in primary liver carcinoma. Overall study: Spanning 4.2 to 10 cm, the tumors were T1-T3 N0M0.

For this clonotype: Its target is not known. This clone may be a read error of a much larger clone one base away.

Findings of the study overall: Tumor top-250-clone fraction significantly exceeded that of blood (p = 0.039). Reduced overlap was seen in tumor-adjacent and tumor-blood pairs versus tumor region pairs.

A primer matching the constant region was used to make TCR beta cDNA from around 460 ng of total RNA. Library construction for TCR beta comprised three nested multiplex PCR rounds performed with slightly modified ARM-PCR. It was with TRBV1-TRBV30 forward primers and a C-beta reverse primer that the first two PCR rounds were run, at about 10 cycles each. Each CDR3 protein gets one entry after TCRdb re-called the multiplex PCR reads with MiXCR. Among fewer than 350,000 distinct CDR3 sequences, 65% were seen once, and the ten largest hold roughly 8.9%. Unsorted whole blood served as the source of blood RNA, and germline DNA was extracted as well. The CDR3 has 17 amino acids. Germline values: CDR1 SGHAT, CDR2 FQNNGV. The V and J ends lost 4 bases and 7 bases, in that order; junction bases with no gene match: 14.

The receptor was isolated from a man in his forties or fifties with primary liver carcinoma and hepatitis B virus infection. The sequencing sample was made of peripheral blood. The chain recombines TRBV11-2 with TRBJ2-3; TRBD2 aligns across 10 bases. The CDR3 DNA sequence: TGTGCCAGCAGCTCCGGCGTGGCAAGCGGGAGGGCACATACGCAGTATTTT. It specifies CASSSGVASGRAHTQYF.